These 23 T cell receptor beta chains were sequenced from one sample in a study of OX40 agonist ivuxolimab in advanced cancers. TCRdb's copy holds only in-frame clones and misses some; the assay was immunoSEQ multiplex PCR. The table includes tens of thousands of clones, about 92% detected once. This specimen consisted of CD4+ or CD8+ T cells sorted from blood, obtained in a trial of the OX40 agonist ivuxolimab. Receptors originate from an adult with an advanced solid tumor such as melanoma, head and neck, liver or kidney cancer.

The chain uses TRBV30 and TRBJ2-2; maybe TRBD1 (6 bases). The CDR3 consists of 15 residues. Germline V CDR1 and CDR2: GTSNPN, SVGIG (reference sequence). Trimming cost V 3 bases and J 7 bases, with 18 bases left between them. The CDR3 protein is CAWSGRGSIGGELFF. The DNA for the CDR3 is TGTGCCTGGAGCGGAAGGGGGTCTATCGGCGGGGAGCTGTTTTTT.

This clone appeared once. The rearrangement uses TRBV19 and TRBJ1-4; 7 bases are a match to TRBD1. Trimming took 3 bases from V and 8 from J; bases not matched to a gene: 9. Germline lookup yields CDR1 LNHDA and CDR2 SQIVND (reference sequence). The CDR3 runs 15 residues. The chain's CDR3 is CASSMWSQGGEKLFF. The CDR3 nucleotides read TGTGCCAGTAGTATGTGGAGCCAGGGGGGCGAAAAACTGTTTTTT.

The chain is built from TRBV4-1 and TRBJ2-6; no firm D call. The CDR3 is 17 amino acids. Trimming shortened V by 5 bases and J by 5 bases, and 19 bases separated the two germline ends. The germline gives CDR1 MGHRA, CDR2 YSYEKL. The CDR3 nucleotides read TGCGCCAGCAGCACATCAGAACCACAAAGTCGGGCCAACGTCCTGACTTTC. The encoded protein is CASSTSEPQSRANVLTF.

The table lists this clone with a count of one. The rearrangement joins TRBV5-1 to TRBJ1-1; D is unresolved. The germline V and J ends were trimmed by 4 bases and 1 base, with 14 bases remaining between them. In germline, CDR1 is SGHRS, CDR2 YFSETQ. There are 15 residues in the CDR3. The CDR3 here is CASSRDGQSNTEAFF. In DNA, the CDR3 is TGCGCCAGCAGCAGAGACGGGCAATCGAACACTGAAGCTTTCTTT.

This clone has just one count. The chain couples TRBV5-1 to TRBJ2-1; no clear D. V lost 0 bases and J lost 7, with 8 bases in between. Germline assignment: CDR1 SGHRS and CDR2 YFSETQ. This CDR3 spans 13 amino acids. In nucleotides, the CDR3 is TGCGCCAGCAGCTTGGGACCGGCTAATGAGCAGTTCTTC. Its protein product is CASSLGPANEQFF.

The chain links TRBV19 to TRBJ1-5; 10 nucleotides align to TRBD1. J lost 5 bases, V lost 5 bases, and 9 bases had no gene match. The CDR3 has 16 residues. The germline gives CDR1 LNHDA, CDR2 SQIVND (reference sequence). CDR3 nucleotide sequence: TGTGCCAGTAGTTCCGTCCGGACAGGGGGAGATCAGCCCCAGCATTTT. This encodes CASSSVRTGGDQPQHF.

The chain links TRBV5-1 to TRBJ2-5; 14 bases line up with TRBD2. Trimming removed 2 bases from V and 5 bases from J; junction bases left unmatched: 5. The CDR3 runs to 16 residues. CDR1 is SGHRS, CDR2 YFSETQ, per germline. CDR3: CASSFPTSGGAETQYF. The CDR3 coding sequence is TGCGCCAGCAGCTTTCCGACTAGCGGGGGGGCGGAGACCCAGTACTTC.

The chain combines TRBV19 with TRBJ1-6; no reliable D call. This CDR3 spans 15 amino acids. The V and J ends lost 5 bases and 3 bases respectively, with 11 bases between them. Germline CDR1 and CDR2: LNHDA and SQIVND (reference sequence). The CDR3, as DNA: TGTGCCAGTAGTTCCCAGGACCGCTATAATTCACCCCTCCACTTT. Its translation: CASSSQDRYNSPLHF.

The chain has TRBV6-1 and TRBJ1-4; TRBD1 aligns across 8 bases. Germline loops: CDR1 MNHNS, CDR2 SASEGT. The CDR3 has 15 residues. V shed 4 bases, J shed 6 bases, and the junction held 7 bases outside the gene matches. CDR3 protein: CASSASPTGDEKLFF. CDR3 DNA: TGTGCCAGCAGTGCTAGTCCGACAGGGGATGAAAAACTGTTTTTT.

The CDR3 sequence is CASSEFLATQYF. The DNA for the CDR3 is TGTGCCAGCAGTGAATTTTTAGCGACCCAGTACTTC. The V and J genes are TRBV6-1 and TRBJ2-5; D is unclear. This CDR3 has 12 amino acids. Trimming removed 2 bases at V and 7 bases at J, with 8 bases between. Looked up from germline, CDR1 is MNHNS and CDR2 is SASEGT.

The chain joins TRBV5-4 to TRBJ2-2, with D perhaps TRBD1 (6 bases). The V end was cut by 5 bases, the J end by 2 bases, with 19 bases between. This CDR3 region has 17 residues. The germline V gene has CDR1 SGHNT and CDR2 YYREEE (reference sequence). The chain's CDR3 is CASRKGGRSLNTGELFF. CDR3 bases: TGTGCCAGCAGAAAAGGGGGACGCTCCTTAAACACCGGGGAGCTGTTTTTT.

The chain couples TRBV21-1 to TRBJ1-4; no check of the table's D call, TRBD1, against the DNA was made. TRBV21-1 corresponds to a pseudogene. The CDR3 runs to 17 residues. The CDR3 nucleotides are TGTGCCAGCAGCCGTGCGATAGACAAGGTGCATAATGAAAAACTGTTTTTT. It is translated as CASSRAIDKVHNEKLFF.

V is TRBV7-9 and J is TRBJ2-1, with TRBD2 identical over 10 bases. The V gene's germline CDR1 is SEHNR and CDR2 FQNEAQ (reference sequence). The CDR3 totals 15 residues. The J segment lost 3 bases and the V segment lost 5 bases, leaving 4 bases of the junction unmatched. The chain's CDR3 is CASSHTSGNYNEQFF. The CDR3 nucleotides are TGTGCCAGCAGCCATACTAGCGGGAACTACAATGAGCAGTTCTTC.

The chain carries TRBV30 and TRBJ2-5; no definite D call. CDR3 length equals 11 residues. Germline CDR1 GTSNPN, CDR2 SVGIG (reference sequence). The V end was cut by 2 bases, the J end by 5 bases, with 6 bases between. The CDR3 here is CAWSNSETQYF. As DNA, the CDR3 is TGTGCCTGGAGTAATAGTGAGACCCAGTACTTC. The complete variable domain, with remaining parts taken from reference TRBV30 and TRBJ2-5, reads SQTIHQWPATLVQPVGSPLSLECTVEGTSNPNLYWYRQAAGRGLQLLFYSVGIGQISSEVPQNLSASRPQDRQFILSSKKLLLSDSGFYLCAWSNSETQYFGPGTRLLVL.

This chain links TRBV7-6 with TRBJ2-7; D gene uncertain. This CDR3 is 13 amino acids long. Germline CDR1 is SGHVS and CDR2 is FNYEAQ. Trimming cost V 5 bases and J 5 bases, with 13 bases left between them. DNA for the CDR3: TGTGCCAGCAGCCACGGACGAGGCGACGAGCAGTACTTC. The encoded protein is CASSHGRGDEQYF.

The chain recombines TRBV4-1 with TRBJ2-1; TRBD1 matches at 9 bases. This CDR3 spans 17 amino acids. Germline CDR1 MGHRA, CDR2 YSYEKL. V lost 0 bases, J lost 7 bases, and 10 bases stayed unmatched. The CDR3 sequence: CASSQDPLDRGRNEQFF. As DNA, the CDR3 is TGCGCCAGCAGCCAAGATCCGTTGGACAGGGGAAGGAATGAGCAGTTCTTC.

The V and J genes are TRBV30 and TRBJ1-2, with D perhaps TRBD1 (6 bases). Trimming took 1 base from V and 4 from J, leaving 13 bases between them. The CDR3 runs 14 residues. Germline lookup yields CDR1 GTSNPN and CDR2 SVGIG (reference sequence). DNA of the CDR3: TGTGCCTGGAGTGCACGTGGGGGCGGCTATGGCTACACCTTC. It translates to CAWSARGGGYGYTF. Using reference TRBV30 and TRBJ1-2 for the parts outside the CDR3, the full variable domain is SQTIHQWPATLVQPVGSPLSLECTVEGTSNPNLYWYRQAAGRGLQLLFYSVGIGQISSEVPQNLSASRPQDRQFILSSKKLLLSDSGFYLCAWSARGGGYGYTFGSGTRLTVV.

The table lists this clone with a count of one. The gene calls are TRBV19 and TRBJ1-5; D unresolved. The V end lost 6 bases, the J end lost 2 bases, and 5 bases lay between the germline ends. The CDR3 runs 12 residues. CDR1 and CDR2 from the germline V gene are LNHDA and SQIVND (reference sequence). The DNA for the CDR3 is TGTGCCAGTAGGTTGGGCAATCAGCCCCAGCATTTT. It codes for CASRLGNQPQHF.

J is TRBJ1-5 and V is TRBV5-5; D ambiguous. V dropped 5 bases and J dropped 3 bases, with 9 bases sitting between them. The V gene's germline CDR1 is SGHKS and CDR2 YYEKEE (reference sequence). This CDR3 region has 13 residues. CDR3 sequence (DNA): TGTGCCAGCAGGGCAGCCCTCAATCAGCCCCAGCATTTT. Residues: CASRAALNQPQHF.

The rearrangement joins TRBV2 to TRBJ1-4, with D hard to call. The CDR3 length is 15 residues. The V gene's germline CDR1 is SNHLY and CDR2 FYNNEI. Trimming left V 6 bases short and J 0 bases short, with 11 bases between. CDR3 DNA: TGTGCCAGCAGGGGTAGTCAGCCAACTAATGAAAAACTGTTTTTT. Residues: CASRGSQPTNEKLFF.

V usage is TRBV5-4 and J usage is TRBJ2-1; 9 positions match TRBD1. The CDR3 spans 15 residues. V was clipped by 4 bases and J by 1 base; unmatched bases: 3. CDR1 SGHNT and CDR2 YYREEE come from the germline V gene (reference sequence). The CDR3, as DNA: TGTGCCAGCAGCGCGGACAGGGGTTCCTACAATGAGCAGTTCTTC. Translation: CASSADRGSYNEQFF.

The chain is built from TRBV6-5 and TRBJ2-3; D might be TRBD2 (5 bases). The CDR3 covers 14 residues. V lost 7 bases and J lost 7, with 18 bases in between. Per germline, CDR1 MNHEY and CDR2 SVGAGI. In nucleotides, the CDR3 is TGTGCCAGCAAGTCGGGATCACGTATGAATACGCAGTATTTT. It encodes CASKSGSRMNTQYF.

The chain uses TRBV4-1 and TRBJ2-3; 7 nucleotides line up with TRBD1. The germline V gene has CDR1 MGHRA and CDR2 YSYEKL. CDR3 length: 16 residues. The trim removed 2 bases at V and 0 bases at J, leaving 5 bases unmatched. Here the CDR3 reads CASSQRGPQSTDTQYF. CDR3 nucleotides: TGCGCCAGCAGCCAAAGGGGGCCCCAGAGCACAGATACGCAGTATTTT.